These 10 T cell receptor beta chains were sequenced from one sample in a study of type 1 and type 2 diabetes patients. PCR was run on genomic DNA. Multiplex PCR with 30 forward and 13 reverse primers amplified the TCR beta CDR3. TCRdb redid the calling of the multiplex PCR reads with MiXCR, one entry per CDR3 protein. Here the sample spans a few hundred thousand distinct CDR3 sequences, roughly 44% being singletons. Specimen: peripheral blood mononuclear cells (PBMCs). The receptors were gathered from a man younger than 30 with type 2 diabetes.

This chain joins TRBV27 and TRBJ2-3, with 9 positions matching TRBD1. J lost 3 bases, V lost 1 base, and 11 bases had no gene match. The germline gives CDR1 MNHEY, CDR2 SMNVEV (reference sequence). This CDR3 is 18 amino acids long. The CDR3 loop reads CASSLFFDETGGTDTQYF. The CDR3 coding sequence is TGTGCCAGCAGTTTATTTTTCGATGAGACAGGGGGGACAGATACGCAGTATTTT.

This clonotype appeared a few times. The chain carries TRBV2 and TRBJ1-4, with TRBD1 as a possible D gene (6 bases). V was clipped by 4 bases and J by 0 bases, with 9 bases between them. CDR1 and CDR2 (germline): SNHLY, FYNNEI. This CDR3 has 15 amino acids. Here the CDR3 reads CASSGEGATNEKLFF. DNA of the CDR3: TGTGCCAGCAGTGGGGAGGGGGCAACTAATGAAAAACTGTTTTTT.

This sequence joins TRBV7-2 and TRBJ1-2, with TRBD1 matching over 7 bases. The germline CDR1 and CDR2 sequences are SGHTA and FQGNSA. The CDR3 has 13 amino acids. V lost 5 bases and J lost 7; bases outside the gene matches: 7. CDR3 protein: CASSQGGRVGYTF. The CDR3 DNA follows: TGTGCCAGCAGCCAGGGGGGCAGGGTTGGCTACACCTTC.

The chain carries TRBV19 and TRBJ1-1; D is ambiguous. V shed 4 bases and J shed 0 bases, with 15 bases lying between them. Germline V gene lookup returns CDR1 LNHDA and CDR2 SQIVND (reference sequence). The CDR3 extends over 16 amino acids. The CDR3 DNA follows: TGTGCCAGTAGTAGACACCTAACCGGGATGAACACTGAAGCTTTCTTT. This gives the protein CASSRHLTGMNTEAFF.

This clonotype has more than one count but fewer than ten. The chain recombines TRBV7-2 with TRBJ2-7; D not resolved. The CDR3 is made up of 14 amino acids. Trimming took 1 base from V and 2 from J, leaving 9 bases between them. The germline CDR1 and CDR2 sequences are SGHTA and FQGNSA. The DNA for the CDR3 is TGTGCCAGCAGCTTAGTGCCCAGAGCCTACGAGCAGTACTTC. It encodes CASSLVPRAYEQYF.

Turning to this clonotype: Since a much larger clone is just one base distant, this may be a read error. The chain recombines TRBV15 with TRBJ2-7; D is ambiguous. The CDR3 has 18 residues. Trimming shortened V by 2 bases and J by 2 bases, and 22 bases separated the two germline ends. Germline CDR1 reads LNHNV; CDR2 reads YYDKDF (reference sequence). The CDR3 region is CATSRPLLVTQSPYEQYF. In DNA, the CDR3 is TGTGCCACCAGCAGACCACTACTGGTGACCCAAAGCCCCTACGAGCAGTACTTC.

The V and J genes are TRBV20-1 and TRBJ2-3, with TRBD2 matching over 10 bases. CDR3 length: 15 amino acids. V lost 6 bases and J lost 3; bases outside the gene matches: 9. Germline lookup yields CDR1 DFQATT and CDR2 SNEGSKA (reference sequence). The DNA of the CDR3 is TGCAGTGCCACCCCCCGTAGCGGGAGGACAGATACGCAGTATTTT. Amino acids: CSATPRSGRTDTQYF.

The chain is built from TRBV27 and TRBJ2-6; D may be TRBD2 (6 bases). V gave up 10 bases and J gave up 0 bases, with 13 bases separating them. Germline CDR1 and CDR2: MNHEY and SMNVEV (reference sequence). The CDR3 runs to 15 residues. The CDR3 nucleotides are TGTGCCACCGCTAGCGCCTACTCTGGGGCCAACGTCCTGACTTTC. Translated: CATASAYSGANVLTF.

In DNA form, the CDR3 reads TGTGCCAGTAGTTCCGGGACAGGAATGAACACTGAAGCTTTCTTT. Encoded protein: CASSSGTGMNTEAFF. The chain employs TRBV19 and TRBJ1-1, with 8 bases aligning to TRBD1. With V trimmed by 5 bases and J by 0 bases, 5 bases remained unmatched. The germline CDR1 and CDR2 sequences are LNHDA and SQIVND (reference sequence). The CDR3 extends over 15 amino acids.

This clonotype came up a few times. The CDR3 spells CASSFSGQDIYGYTF. CDR3 sequence (DNA): TGCGCCAGCAGCTTCTCGGGACAGGATATATATGGCTACACCTTC. V is TRBV4-3 and J is TRBJ1-2; 8 positions agree with TRBD1. V shed 5 bases, J shed 5 bases, and the junction held 10 bases outside the gene matches. Germline values: CDR1 LGHNA, CDR2 YSLEER. The CDR3 is made up of 15 amino acids.